This T cell receptor beta chain was profiled in a study of cytomegalovirus exposure and HLA in healthy donors. This CDR3 has 14 residues. CDR1 is SNHLY and CDR2 is FYNNEI in the germline V gene. V lost 6 bases and J lost 0, with 9 bases in between. PCR was performed using 60 Vbeta and 13 Jbeta primers. Profiling relied on immunoSEQ multiplex PCR, and the TCRdb table lists in-frame clones only, not all of them. The sample consists of about 130,000 clones, roughly 78% of them appearing once. Sequences were obtained from PBMCs. This receptor was obtained from a man aged 40-49 years in good health and CMV-seropositive. The V and J genes are TRBV2 and TRBJ2-1; TRBD2 is a possible D gene (6 bases). CDR3 sequence (DNA): TGTGCCAGCAGCCGGAGGGACTCCTACAATGAGCAGTTCTTC. Protein: CASSRRDSYNEQFF.